Reported below is one T cell receptor (beta chain). Its target is unknown. This sample was included in a study of CD8 T cells in ankylosing spondylitis. J gave up 1 base and V 5 bases, and 4 bases lay outside the gene matches. This CDR3 is 15 amino acids long. Per germline, CDR1 SGHVS and CDR2 FQNEAQ. TCRdb re-analysed the 5' RACE reads in MiXCR, keeping a single row per CDR3 protein. The sample carries around 280,000 distinct CDR3 sequences, roughly 20% recorded once. Regarding the study as a whole: Disease-linked clones bore a CD8+ phenotype and were relatively rare in peripheral blood.

Sequenced input: blood, either unsorted or a sorted T cell fraction (not recorded which). The chain couples TRBV7-8 to TRBJ2-3; 9 bases match TRBD2. This receptor was obtained from a male donor with ankylosing spondylitis or in good health (not recorded which). The CDR3 sequence: CASSKAGGGTDTQYF. The CDR3 bases are TGTGCCAGCAGCAAAGCGGGAGGAGGCACAGATACGCAGTATTTT. Combining the CDR3 with reference TRBV7-8 and TRBJ2-3 gives the whole variable domain GAGVSQSPRYKVAKRGQDVALRCDPISGHVSLFWYQQALGQGPEFLTYFQNEAQLDKSGLPSDRFFAERPEGSVSTLKIQRTQQEDSAVYLCASSKAGGGTDTQYFGPGTRLTVL.